This T cell receptor (beta chain) was profiled in a study of Ad26.COV2.S vaccination and SARS-CoV-2 variants. Study summary: This donor came from the COV1001 trial of Ad26.COV2.S. Ad26.COV2.S was injected intramuscularly once or twice, 56 days apart.

Germline V lookup: CDR1 SNHLY, CDR2 FYNNEI. V was clipped by 6 bases and J by 0 bases; unmatched bases: 5. This CDR3 is 15 amino acids long. The treatment denotes: around 19 received Ad26.COV2.S at low or high dose, single or two shots; five or six received placebo; per-sample allocation not given. Sample collection was performed on day 63 after the first vaccine or placebo injection. In the vaccine, an Ad26 vector expressed the SARS-CoV-2 spike of the Wuhan strain. TCRdb keeps only in-frame clones here, not all; method: immunoSEQ multiplex PCR. The sample has over 200,000 clones; roughly 90% are singletons.

The source of this sequence is a person aged 18 to 65 who received the Ad26.COV2.S COVID-19 vaccine or a placebo. The V gene is TRBV2, the J gene TRBJ1-3, with 7 nucleotides matching TRBD1. Sequencing was performed on peripheral blood, taken in a trial of Ad26.COV2.S vaccine versus placebo. CDR3 DNA sequence: TGTGCCAGCAGGGGGACAGCCCTCTCTGGAAACACCATATATTTT. This translates into CASRGTALSGNTIYF.